Sequencing of this T cell receptor (beta chain) was carried out in a study of beta chain features in type 1 diabetes. Sorted populations all had greater than 95% purity. The CDR3 totals 12 residues. The V gene lost 5 bases and the J gene lost 5 bases, with 10 bases spanning the gap. Germline CDR1 and CDR2: SEHNR and FQNEAQ (reference sequence). Reverse transcription of all isolated RNA meant that expressed TCRB transcripts were sequenced. The study sequenced naive, central memory and regulatory T cell samples to an average of about 3.5 million reads. Here immunoSEQ multiplex PCR was the method, and the copy in TCRdb shows in-frame clones only, minus some. There are about 710,000 clones in the sample; roughly an eighth occur only once, and 0.04% lies in the top ten. This clone was observed a few times. Its target is not known. Study-level points and caveats: Among all four CD4+ subsets, Type 1 diabetes patients had TCRB CDR3s that were moderately but significantly shorter. For patients, the naive, central memory and Treg TCRB repertoires appeared more alike than for healthy donors. Cells expressing TCR highly could be over-represented by cDNA sequencing.

This TCR came from a man aged 18 to 29 with type 1 diabetes. Sequencing was done on a sample of naive CD4+ T cells from blood. The chain combines TRBV7-9 with TRBJ2-7; D is uncertain. The CDR3 here is CASSGGRDEQYF. The CDR3 bases are TGTGCCAGCAGCGGCGGACGGGACGAGCAGTACTTC.